The text below deals with one T cell receptor beta chain. Its antigen remains unidentified. At one end, the junction sequence differs from germline, possibly due to a read error. This sample was included in a study of cytomegalovirus exposure and HLA in healthy donors. The CDR3 has 18 amino acids. Per the germline V gene, CDR1 is SEHNR and CDR2 is FQNEAQ (reference sequence). Primers: 60 Vbeta forward and 13 Jbeta reverse. The assay was immunoSEQ multiplex PCR, and TCRdb's table has in-frame clones only and misses some. This sample has roughly 170,000 clones; 80% occur once, and the top ten carry 6% to 7.5%. Study-wide results and caveats: A later analysis linked a missense DCLRE1C variant to TCR beta V- and J-gene trimming. Within the data, a cluster of highly shared sequence variants was likely a sequencing artifact.

The sequenced sample consisted of PBMCs. This TCR was recovered from a man aged 25-45 years in good health and CMV-seropositive. V gene TRBV7-9 combines with J gene TRBJ1-1; 7 bases map to TRBD1. CDR3 loop: CSSSHIYRTGTVNIEAFF. The CDR3 DNA is TGTTCCAGCAGCCACATCTATCGAACCGGGACAGTGAACATTGAAGCTTTCTTT.